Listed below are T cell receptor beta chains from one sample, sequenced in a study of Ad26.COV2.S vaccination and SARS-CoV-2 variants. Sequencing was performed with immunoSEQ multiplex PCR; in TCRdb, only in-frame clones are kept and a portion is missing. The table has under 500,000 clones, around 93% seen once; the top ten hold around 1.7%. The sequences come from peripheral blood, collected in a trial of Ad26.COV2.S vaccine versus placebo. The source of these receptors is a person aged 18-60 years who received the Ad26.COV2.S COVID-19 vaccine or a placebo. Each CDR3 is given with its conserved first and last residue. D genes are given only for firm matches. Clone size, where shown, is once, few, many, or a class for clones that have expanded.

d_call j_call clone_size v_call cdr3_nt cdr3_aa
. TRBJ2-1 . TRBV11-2 TGTGCCAGCAGCTTAGGGGCCCCGCCCAGGGGATTCTTC CASSLGAPPRGFF
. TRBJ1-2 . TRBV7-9 TGTGCCAGCAGCTTAGACAGGGAGCATGGCTACACCTTC CASSLDREHGYTF
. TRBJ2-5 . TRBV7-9 TGTGCCAGCAGCTTAGAGAGGGCGGGCCCCCAACGTCGGTACTTC CASSLERAGPQRRYF
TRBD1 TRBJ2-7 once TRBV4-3 TGCGCCAGCAGCCAAGACCCGGACAGGGCCTACGAGCAGTACTTC CASSQDPDRAYEQYF
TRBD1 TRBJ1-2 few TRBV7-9 TGTGCCAGCAGGGGACAGAACTATGGCTACACCTTC CASRGQNYGYTF
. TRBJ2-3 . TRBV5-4 TGTGCCAGCAGCTCCTCGGGAGCGGGCACAGATACGCAGTATTTT CASSSSGAGTDTQYF
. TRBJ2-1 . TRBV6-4 TGTGCCAGCAGCCGGGAAATAAACTACAATGAGCAGTTCTTC CASSREINYNEQFF
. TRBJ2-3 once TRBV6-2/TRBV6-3 TGTGCCAGCAGTTACGCCGCGAAGGGAGCAGATACGCAGTATTTT CASSYAAKGADTQYF
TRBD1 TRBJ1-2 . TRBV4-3 TGCGCCAGCAGCCACTTGGGACAGGACCTCTATGGCTACACCTTC CASSHLGQDLYGYTF
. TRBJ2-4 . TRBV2 TGTGCCAGCAGCCCGGACATAGTAGCCAAAAACATTCAGTACTTC CASSPDIVAKNIQYF